Below, 10 T cell receptor beta chains from the same sample are listed, as sequenced in a study of beta chain features in type 1 diabetes. Of the isolated RNA, all was reverse transcribed, and so the sequenced material was expressed TCRB transcripts. Method: immunoSEQ multiplex PCR; TCRdb's copy keeps in-frame clones and lacks some. The profile shows some 270,000 clones, under 8.5% of them singletons. Source material: central memory CD4+ T cells from blood. The receptors derive from a woman younger than 35 in good health.

Concerning this clone itself: One base away lies a much larger clone, so this may be a sequencing read error. The CDR3 is CASSLGAGPGETQYF. CDR3 sequence (DNA): TGCGCCAGCAGCTTGGGGGCGGGACCAGGAGAGACCCAGTACTTC. The chain combines TRBV5-1 with TRBJ2-5; tentatively, D is TRBD2 (6 bases). V was trimmed by 0 bases and J by 4 bases, leaving 13 bases between them. Germline lookup yields CDR1 SGHRS and CDR2 YFSETQ. The CDR3 is made up of 15 amino acids.

The chain joins TRBV6-5 to TRBJ2-7; D might be TRBD2 (5 bases). Trimming took off 2 bases at V and 1 base at J, with 9 bases between the two ends. This CDR3 is 14 amino acids long. CDR1 and CDR2 from the germline V gene are MNHEY and SVGAGI. The DNA of the CDR3 is TGTGCCAGCAGTTACGAGGGCAGTTCCTACGAGCAGTACTTC. Protein: CASSYEGSSYEQYF.

This clone was observed a handful of times. The chain couples TRBV7-2 to TRBJ2-5; 9 positions agree with TRBD2. Germline V lookup: CDR1 SGHTA, CDR2 FQGNSA. The length of the CDR3 is 15 residues. V was clipped by 5 bases and J by 1 base; unmatched bases: 5. The CDR3 sequence: CASSTGTSRQETQYF. The CDR3 DNA sequence: TGTGCCAGCAGCACCGGGACTAGCCGCCAAGAGACCCAGTACTTC.

This clone was seen only a few times. V and J are TRBV11-3 and TRBJ2-1; perhaps TRBD2 as D (6 bases). The CDR3 has 14 amino acids. Trimming cost V 3 bases and J 6 bases, with 12 bases left between them. CDR1 and CDR2 (germline): SGHNT, YENEEA. As DNA, the CDR3 is TGTGCCAGCAGCTTCGCGGGACTCGGCAATGAGCAGTTCTTC. This translates into CASSFAGLGNEQFF.

As DNA, the CDR3 is TGTGCCAGCAGTGGACAGGGAACCGTCTATGGCTACACCTTC. Its protein is CASSGQGTVYGYTF. The chain combines TRBV2 with TRBJ1-2; 7 positions agree with TRBD1. With V trimmed by 4 bases and J by 4 bases, 6 bases remained unmatched. Germline V gene sequence: CDR1 SNHLY, CDR2 FYNNEI. The CDR3 sequence is 14 residues long.

This clone came up a few times. The chain carries TRBV2 and TRBJ1-5; D unresolved. V lost 4 bases and J 6 bases, leaving 13 bases between the germline ends. The CDR3 runs 14 residues. Germline values: CDR1 SNHLY, CDR2 FYNNEI. CDR3 bases: TGTGCCAGCAGTGGCCTCAACCGGGGTCAGCCCCAGCATTTT. It translates to CASSGLNRGQPQHF.

The chain links TRBV7-2 to TRBJ1-2, with a weak D call TRBD1 (5 bases). The germline V gene encodes CDR1 SGHTA and CDR2 FQGNSA. V dropped 1 base and J dropped 2 bases, with 20 bases sitting between them. This CDR3 has 18 amino acids. The CDR3 here is CASSLEARGGGVNYGYTF. The DNA of the CDR3 is TGTGCCAGCAGCTTAGAAGCGCGGGGTGGGGGTGTCAACTATGGCTACACCTTC.

This clone was counted only a few times. The chain combines TRBV11-1 with TRBJ2-5; D is undetermined. The CDR3 consists of 14 residues. Germline V gives CDR1 SGHAT, CDR2 FQDESV (reference sequence). V was cut by 4 bases and J by 5 bases, with 14 bases left in between. The CDR3 is CASSSSLGLETQYF. CDR3 nucleotide sequence: TGTGCCAGCAGCTCCAGCTTAGGCCTGGAGACCCAGTACTTC. The full variable domain, rest sourced from reference TRBV11-1 and TRBJ2-5, is EAEVAQSPRYKITEKSQAVAFWCDPISGHATLYWYRQILGQGPELLVQFQDESVVDDSQLPKDRFSAERLKGVDSTLKIQPAELGDSAMYLCASSSSLGLETQYFGPGTRLLVL.

This clone has a handful of counts. This chain links TRBV18 with TRBJ2-1, with TRBD2 matching over 9 bases. The junction had 10 bases not matched to a gene; V was cut back by 4 bases and J by 6 bases. Germline CDR1 KGHSH, CDR2 LQKENI. The CDR3 runs 16 residues. The CDR3 region is CASSLDSGAGGNEQFF. CDR3 DNA: TGTGCCAGCTCACTCGACTCGGGAGCGGGGGGCAATGAGCAGTTCTTC. The full variable domain, completed using reference TRBV18 and TRBJ2-1, is NAGVMQNPRHLVRRRGQEARLRCSPMKGHSHVYWYRQLPEEGLKFMVYLQKENIIDESGMPKERFSAEFPKEGPSILRIQQVVRGDSAAYFCASSLDSGAGGNEQFFGPGTRLTVL.

This clone was observed many times. V gene TRBV30 combines with J gene TRBJ1-2; D unclear. The germline V gene has CDR1 GTSNPN and CDR2 SVGIG (reference sequence). Trimming cost V 4 bases and J 0 bases, with 3 bases left between them. The CDR3 spans 11 residues. CDR3 in DNA: TGTGCCTGGATAGCTAACTATGGCTACACCTTC. This gives the protein CAWIANYGYTF.